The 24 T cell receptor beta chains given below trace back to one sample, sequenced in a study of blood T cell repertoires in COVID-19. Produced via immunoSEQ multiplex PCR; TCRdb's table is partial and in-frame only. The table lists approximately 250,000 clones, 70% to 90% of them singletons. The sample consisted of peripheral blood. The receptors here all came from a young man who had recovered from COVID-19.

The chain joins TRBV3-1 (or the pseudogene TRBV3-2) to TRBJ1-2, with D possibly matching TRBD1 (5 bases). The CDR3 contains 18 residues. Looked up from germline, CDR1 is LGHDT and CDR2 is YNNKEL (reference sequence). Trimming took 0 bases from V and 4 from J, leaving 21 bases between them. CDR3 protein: CASSQDSVRVPNAYGYTF. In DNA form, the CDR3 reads TGTGCCAGCAGCCAAGATTCGGTCAGGGTCCCAAATGCCTATGGCTACACCTTC.

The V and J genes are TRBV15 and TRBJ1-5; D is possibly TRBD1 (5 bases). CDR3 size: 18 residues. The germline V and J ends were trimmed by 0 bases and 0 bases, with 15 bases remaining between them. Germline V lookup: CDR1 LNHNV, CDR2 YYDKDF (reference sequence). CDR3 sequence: CATSRDLGQPYSNQPQHF. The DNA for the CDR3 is TGTGCCACCAGCAGAGATCTGGGGCAGCCTTATAGCAATCAGCCCCAGCATTTT.

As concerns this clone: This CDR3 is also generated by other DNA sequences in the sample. The CDR3 DNA sequence: TGTGCCAGTAGTATAGCGGGACAGGAGAACTATGGCTACACCTTC. Residues: CASSIAGQENYGYTF. The chain carries TRBV19 and TRBJ1-2, with 8 bases matching TRBD1. CDR3 size: 15 residues. Germline V lookup: CDR1 LNHDA, CDR2 SQIVND (reference sequence). Trimming removed 1 base from V and 2 bases from J; junction bases left unmatched: 3.

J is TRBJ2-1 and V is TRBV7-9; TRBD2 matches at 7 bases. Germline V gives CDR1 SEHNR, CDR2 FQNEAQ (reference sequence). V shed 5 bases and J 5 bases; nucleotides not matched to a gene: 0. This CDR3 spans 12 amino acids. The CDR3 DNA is TGTGCCAGCAGCGCGGGGGACAATGAGCAGTTCTTC. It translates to CASSAGDNEQFF.

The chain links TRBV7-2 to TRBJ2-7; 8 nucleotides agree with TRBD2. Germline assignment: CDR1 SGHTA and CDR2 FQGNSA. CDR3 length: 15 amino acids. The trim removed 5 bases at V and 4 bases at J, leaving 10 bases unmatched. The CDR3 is CASSPSPRGGYEQYF. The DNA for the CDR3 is TGTGCCAGCAGCCCCTCCCCACGGGGGGGATACGAGCAGTACTTC.

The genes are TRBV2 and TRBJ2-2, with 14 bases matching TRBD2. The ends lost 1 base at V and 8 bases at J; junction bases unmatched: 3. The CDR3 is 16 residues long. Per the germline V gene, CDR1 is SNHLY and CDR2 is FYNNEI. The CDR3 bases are TGTGCCAGCAGTGAAGGACTAGCGGGGGGGCTTGGGGAGCTGTTTTTT. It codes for CASSEGLAGGLGELFF.

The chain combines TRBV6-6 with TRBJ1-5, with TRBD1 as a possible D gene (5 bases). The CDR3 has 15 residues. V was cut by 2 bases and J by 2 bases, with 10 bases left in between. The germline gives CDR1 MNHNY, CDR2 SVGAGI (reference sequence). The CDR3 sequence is CASSYPGGGNQPQHF. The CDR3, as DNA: TGTGCCAGCAGTTACCCCGGGGGGGGCAATCAGCCCCAGCATTTT.

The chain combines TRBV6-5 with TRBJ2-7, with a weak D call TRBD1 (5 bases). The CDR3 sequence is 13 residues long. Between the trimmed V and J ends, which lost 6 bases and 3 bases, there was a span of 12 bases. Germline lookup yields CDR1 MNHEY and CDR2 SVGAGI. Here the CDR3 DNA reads TGTGCCAGCAGCCCCGGACAATTCTACGAGCAGTACTTC. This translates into CASSPGQFYEQYF.

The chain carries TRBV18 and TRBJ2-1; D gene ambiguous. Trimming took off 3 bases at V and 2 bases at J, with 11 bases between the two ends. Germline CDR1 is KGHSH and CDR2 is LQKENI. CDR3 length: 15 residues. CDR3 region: CASSPAVMAYNEQFF. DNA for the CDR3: TGTGCCAGCTCACCGGCAGTGATGGCCTACAATGAGCAGTTCTTC.

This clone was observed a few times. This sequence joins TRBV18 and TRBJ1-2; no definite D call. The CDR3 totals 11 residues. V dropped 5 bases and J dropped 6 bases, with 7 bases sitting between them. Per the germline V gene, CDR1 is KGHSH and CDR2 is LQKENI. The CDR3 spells CASSVEDGYTF. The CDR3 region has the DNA TGTGCCAGCTCAGTTGAGGATGGCTACACCTTC.

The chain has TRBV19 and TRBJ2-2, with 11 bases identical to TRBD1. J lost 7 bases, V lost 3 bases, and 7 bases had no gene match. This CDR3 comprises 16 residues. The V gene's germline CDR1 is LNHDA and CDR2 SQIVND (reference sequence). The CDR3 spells CASSMVGQGAHGELFF. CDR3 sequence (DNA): TGTGCCAGTAGTATGGTTGGACAGGGGGCTCACGGGGAGCTGTTTTTT.

The CDR3 DNA reads as TGCGCCAGCAGTGATCTGAACGGAGAGACCCAGTACTTC. Translation gives CASSDLNGETQYF. The chain joins TRBV10-2 to TRBJ2-5, with D uncertain. This CDR3 is built from 13 residues. Deletions cut 3 bases from V and 4 bases from J, with 9 bases between. Germline V gene data show CDR1 as WSHSY and CDR2 as SAAADI.

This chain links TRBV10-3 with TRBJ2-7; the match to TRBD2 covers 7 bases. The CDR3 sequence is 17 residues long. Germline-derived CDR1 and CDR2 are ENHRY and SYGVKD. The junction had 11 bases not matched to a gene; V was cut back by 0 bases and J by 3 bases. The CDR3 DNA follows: TGTGCCATCAGTGAGTCGACGGGGGGTCCGCGTGACTACGAGCAGTACTTC. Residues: CAISESTGGPRDYEQYF.

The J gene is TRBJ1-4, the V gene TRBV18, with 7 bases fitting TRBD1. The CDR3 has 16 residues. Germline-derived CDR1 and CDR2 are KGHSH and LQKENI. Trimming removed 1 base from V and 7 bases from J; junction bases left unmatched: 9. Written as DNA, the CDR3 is TGTGCCAGCTCACCACAGACTAACAGGGGTTCTGAAAAACTGTTTTTT. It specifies CASSPQTNRGSEKLFF. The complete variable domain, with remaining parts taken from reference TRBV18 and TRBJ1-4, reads NAGVMQNPRHLVRRRGQEARLRCSPMKGHSHVYWYRQLPEEGLKFMVYLQKENIIDESGMPKERFSAEFPKEGPSILRIQQVVRGDSAAYFCASSPQTNRGSEKLFFGSGTQLSVL.

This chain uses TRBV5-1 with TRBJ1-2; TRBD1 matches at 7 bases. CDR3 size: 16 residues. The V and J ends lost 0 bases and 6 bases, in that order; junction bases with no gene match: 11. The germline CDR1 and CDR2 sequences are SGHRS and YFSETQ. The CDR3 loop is CASSLGGPTTGDGYTF. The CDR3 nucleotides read TGCGCCAGCAGCTTGGGGGGTCCAACTACAGGGGATGGCTACACCTTC.

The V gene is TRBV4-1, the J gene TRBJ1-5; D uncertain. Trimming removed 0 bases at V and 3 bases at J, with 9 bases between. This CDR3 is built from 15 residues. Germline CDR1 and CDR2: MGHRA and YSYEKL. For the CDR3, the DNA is TGCGCCAGCAGCCAAGAACCACAGATCAATCAGCCCCAGCATTTT. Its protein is CASSQEPQINQPQHF.

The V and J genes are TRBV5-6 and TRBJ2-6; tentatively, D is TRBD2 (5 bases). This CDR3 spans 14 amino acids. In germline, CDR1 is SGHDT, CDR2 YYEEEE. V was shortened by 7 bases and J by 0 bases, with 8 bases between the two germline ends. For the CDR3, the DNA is TGTGCCAGCGCTCGGGGCTCTGGGGCCAACGTCCTGACTTTC. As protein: CASARGSGANVLTF.

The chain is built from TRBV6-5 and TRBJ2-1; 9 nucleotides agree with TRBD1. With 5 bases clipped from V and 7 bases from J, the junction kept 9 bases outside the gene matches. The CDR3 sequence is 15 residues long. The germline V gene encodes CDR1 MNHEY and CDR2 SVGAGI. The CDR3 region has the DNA TGTGCCAGCAGTCCTCGGACAGGGGTCCGAAATGAGCAGTTCTTC. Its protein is CASSPRTGVRNEQFF.

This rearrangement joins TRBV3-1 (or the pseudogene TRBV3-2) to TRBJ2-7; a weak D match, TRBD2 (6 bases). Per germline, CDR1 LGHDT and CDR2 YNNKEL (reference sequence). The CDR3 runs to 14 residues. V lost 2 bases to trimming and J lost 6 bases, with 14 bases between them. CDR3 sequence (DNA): TGTGCCAGCAGCCAAAGGCGGGACGGATTCGAGCAGTACTTC. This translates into CASSQRRDGFEQYF.

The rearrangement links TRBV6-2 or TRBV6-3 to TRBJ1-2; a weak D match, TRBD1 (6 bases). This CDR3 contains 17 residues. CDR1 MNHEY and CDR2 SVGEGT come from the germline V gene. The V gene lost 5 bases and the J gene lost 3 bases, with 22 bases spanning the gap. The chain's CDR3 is CASSPTLAGVIDYGYTF. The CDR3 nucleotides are TGTGCCAGCAGTCCAACCTTAGCAGGGGTCATCGACTATGGCTACACCTTC.

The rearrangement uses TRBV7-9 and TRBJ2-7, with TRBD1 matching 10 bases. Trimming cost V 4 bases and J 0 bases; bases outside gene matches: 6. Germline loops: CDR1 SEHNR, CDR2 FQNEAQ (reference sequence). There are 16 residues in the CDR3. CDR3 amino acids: CASSSDRGRFSYEQYF. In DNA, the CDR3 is TGTGCCAGCAGCTCAGACAGGGGGCGCTTCTCCTACGAGCAGTACTTC.

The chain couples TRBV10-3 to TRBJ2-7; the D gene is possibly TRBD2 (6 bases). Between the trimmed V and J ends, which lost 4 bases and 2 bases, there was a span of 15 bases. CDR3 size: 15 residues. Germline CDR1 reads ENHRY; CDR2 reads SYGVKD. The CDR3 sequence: CAISGAGTDAYEQYF. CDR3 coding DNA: TGTGCCATCAGTGGGGCGGGGACCGACGCCTACGAGCAGTACTTC.

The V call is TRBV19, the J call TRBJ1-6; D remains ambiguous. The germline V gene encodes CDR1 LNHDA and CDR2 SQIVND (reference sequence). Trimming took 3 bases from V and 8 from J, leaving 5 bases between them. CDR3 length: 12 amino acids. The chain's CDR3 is CASSISDSPLHF. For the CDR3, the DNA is TGTGCCAGTAGTATCTCGGATTCACCCCTCCACTTT. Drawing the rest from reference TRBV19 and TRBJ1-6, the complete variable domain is DGGITQSPKYLFRKEGQNVTLSCEQNLNHDAMYWYRQDPGQGLRLIYYSQIVNDFQKGDIAEGYSVSREKKESFPLTVTSAQKNPTAFYLCASSISDSPLHFGNGTRLTVT.

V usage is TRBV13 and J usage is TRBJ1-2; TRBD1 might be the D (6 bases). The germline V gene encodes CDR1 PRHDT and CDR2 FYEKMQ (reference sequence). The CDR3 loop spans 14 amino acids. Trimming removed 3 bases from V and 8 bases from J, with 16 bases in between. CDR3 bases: TGTGCCAGCAGCTTGACTTCCGGGACACCCGGCTACACCTTC. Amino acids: CASSLTSGTPGYTF.